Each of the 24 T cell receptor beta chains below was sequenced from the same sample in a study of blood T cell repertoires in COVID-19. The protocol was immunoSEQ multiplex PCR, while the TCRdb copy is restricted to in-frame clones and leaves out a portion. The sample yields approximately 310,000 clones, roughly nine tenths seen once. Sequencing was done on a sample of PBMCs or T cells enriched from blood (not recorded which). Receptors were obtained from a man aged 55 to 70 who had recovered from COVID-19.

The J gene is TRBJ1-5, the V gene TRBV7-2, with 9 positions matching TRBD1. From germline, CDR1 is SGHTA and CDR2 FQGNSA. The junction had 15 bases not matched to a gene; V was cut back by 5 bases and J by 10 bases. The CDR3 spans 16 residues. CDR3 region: CASSPRLDRGSIPQHF. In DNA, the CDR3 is TGTGCCAGCAGCCCCCGCTTGGACAGGGGATCAATCCCCCAGCATTTT. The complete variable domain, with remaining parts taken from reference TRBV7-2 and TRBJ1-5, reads GAGVSQSPSNKVTEKGKDVELRCDPISGHTALYWYRQSLGQGLEFLIYFQGNSAPDKSGLPSDRFSAERTGGSVSTLTIQRTQQEDSAVYLCASSPRLDRGSIPQHFGDGTRLSIL.

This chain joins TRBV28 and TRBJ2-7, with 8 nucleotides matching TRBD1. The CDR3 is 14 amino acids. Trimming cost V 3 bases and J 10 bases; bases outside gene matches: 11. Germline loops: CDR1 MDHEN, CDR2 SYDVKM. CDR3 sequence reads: CASSFLQGAIQQYF. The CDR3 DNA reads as TGTGCCAGCAGTTTCCTGCAGGGGGCCATTCAACAGTACTTC.

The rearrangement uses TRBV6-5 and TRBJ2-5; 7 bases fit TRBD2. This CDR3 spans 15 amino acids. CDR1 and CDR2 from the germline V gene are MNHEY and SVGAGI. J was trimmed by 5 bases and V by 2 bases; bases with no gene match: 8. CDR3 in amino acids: CASSYSGGSSETQYF. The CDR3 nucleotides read TGTGCCAGCAGTTACAGCGGCGGGAGTAGCGAGACCCAGTACTTC.

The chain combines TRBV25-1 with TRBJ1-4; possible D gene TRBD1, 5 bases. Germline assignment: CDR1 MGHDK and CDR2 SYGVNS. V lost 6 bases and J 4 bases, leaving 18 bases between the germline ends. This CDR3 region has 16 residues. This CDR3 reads CASSPLSAGRNEKLFF. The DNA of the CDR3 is TGTGCCAGCAGCCCCCTTTCGGCAGGGCGTAATGAAAAACTGTTTTTT. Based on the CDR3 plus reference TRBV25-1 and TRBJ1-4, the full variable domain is EADIYQTPRYLVIGTGKKITLECSQTMGHDKMYWYQQDPGMELHLIHYSYGVNSTEKGDLSSESTVSRIRTEHFPLTLESARPSHTSQYLCASSPLSAGRNEKLFFGSGTQLSVL.

This CDR3 reads CASSEYSVRGEAFF. The CDR3, as DNA: TGTGCCAGCAGTGAATATTCGGTCAGGGGGGAAGCTTTCTTT. The J gene is TRBJ1-1, the V gene TRBV6-1, with TRBD1 matching 7 bases. The CDR3 covers 14 residues. The V gene's germline CDR1 is MNHNS and CDR2 SASEGT. V shed 2 bases and J 8 bases; nucleotides not matched to a gene: 8.

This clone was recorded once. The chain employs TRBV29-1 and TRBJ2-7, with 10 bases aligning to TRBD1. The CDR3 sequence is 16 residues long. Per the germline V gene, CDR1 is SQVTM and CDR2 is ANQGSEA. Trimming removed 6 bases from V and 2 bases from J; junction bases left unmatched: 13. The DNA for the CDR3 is TGCAGCGTCGAAACAACAGGGACAGGGGCTACCTACGAGCAGTACTTC. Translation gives CSVETTGTGATYEQYF.

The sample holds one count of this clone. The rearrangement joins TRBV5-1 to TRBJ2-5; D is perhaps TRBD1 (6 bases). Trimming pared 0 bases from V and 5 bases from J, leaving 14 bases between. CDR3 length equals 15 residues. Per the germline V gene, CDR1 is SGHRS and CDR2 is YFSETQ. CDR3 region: CASSLDGGSGETQYF. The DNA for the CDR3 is TGCGCCAGCAGCTTGGATGGGGGCTCGGGTGAGACCCAGTACTTC.

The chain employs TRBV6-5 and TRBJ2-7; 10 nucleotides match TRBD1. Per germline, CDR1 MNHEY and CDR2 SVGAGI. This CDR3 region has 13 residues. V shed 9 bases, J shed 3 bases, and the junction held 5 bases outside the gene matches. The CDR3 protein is CASSGTGVYEQYF. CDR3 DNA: TGTGCCAGTTCCGGGACAGGGGTCTACGAGCAGTACTTC.

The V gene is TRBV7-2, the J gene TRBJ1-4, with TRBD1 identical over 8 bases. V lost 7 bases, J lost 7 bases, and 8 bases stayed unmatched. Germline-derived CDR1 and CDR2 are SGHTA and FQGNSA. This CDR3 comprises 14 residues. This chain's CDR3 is CASTSDRGTEKLFF. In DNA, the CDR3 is TGTGCCAGCACCAGTGACAGGGGAACTGAAAAACTGTTTTTT.

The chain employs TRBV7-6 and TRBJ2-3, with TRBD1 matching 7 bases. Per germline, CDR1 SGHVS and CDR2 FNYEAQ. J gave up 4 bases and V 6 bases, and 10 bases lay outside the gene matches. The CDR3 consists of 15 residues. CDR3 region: CASSYTNDRADTQYF. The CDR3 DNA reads TGTGCCAGCAGTTATACAAATGACAGGGCAGATACGCAGTATTTT.

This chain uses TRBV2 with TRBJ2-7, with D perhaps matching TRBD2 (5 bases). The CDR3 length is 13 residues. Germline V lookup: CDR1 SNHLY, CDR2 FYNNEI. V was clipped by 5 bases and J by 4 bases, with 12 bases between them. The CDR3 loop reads CASSFDGGYEQYF. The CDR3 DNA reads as TGTGCCAGCAGTTTCGACGGAGGATACGAGCAGTACTTC.

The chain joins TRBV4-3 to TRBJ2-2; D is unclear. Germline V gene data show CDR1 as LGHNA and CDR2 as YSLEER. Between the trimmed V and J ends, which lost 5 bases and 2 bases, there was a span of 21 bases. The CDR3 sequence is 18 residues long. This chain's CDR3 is CASSFERLVPINTGELFF. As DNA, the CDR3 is TGCGCCAGCAGCTTCGAACGACTGGTCCCAATCAACACCGGGGAGCTGTTTTTT.

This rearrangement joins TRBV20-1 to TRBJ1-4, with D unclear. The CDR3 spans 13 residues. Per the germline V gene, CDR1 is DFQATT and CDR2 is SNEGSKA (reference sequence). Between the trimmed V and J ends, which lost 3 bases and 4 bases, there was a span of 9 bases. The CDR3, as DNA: TGCAGTGCTAGTGCTGTTGTTAATGAAAAACTGTTTTTT. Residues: CSASAVVNEKLFF.

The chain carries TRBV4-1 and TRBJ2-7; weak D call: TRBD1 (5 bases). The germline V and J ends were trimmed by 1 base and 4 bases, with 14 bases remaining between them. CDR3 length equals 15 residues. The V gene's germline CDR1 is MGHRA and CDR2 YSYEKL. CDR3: CASSQAKTDMYEQYF. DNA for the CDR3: TGCGCCAGCAGCCAAGCTAAGACAGATATGTACGAGCAGTACTTC.

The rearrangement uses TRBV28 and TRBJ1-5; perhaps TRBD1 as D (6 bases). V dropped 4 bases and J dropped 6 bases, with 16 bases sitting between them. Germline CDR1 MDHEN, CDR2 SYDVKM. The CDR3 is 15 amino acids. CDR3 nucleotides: TGTGCCAGCAGTTGGGGGGGCACGATTGGTCAGCCCCAGCATTTT. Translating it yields CASSWGGTIGQPQHF.

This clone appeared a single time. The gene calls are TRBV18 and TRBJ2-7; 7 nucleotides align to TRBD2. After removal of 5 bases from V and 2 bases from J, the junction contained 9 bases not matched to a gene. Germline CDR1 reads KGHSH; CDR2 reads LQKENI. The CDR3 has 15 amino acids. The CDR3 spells CASSAAGPSTYEQYF. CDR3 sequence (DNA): TGTGCCAGCTCAGCAGCGGGACCCTCTACCTACGAGCAGTACTTC. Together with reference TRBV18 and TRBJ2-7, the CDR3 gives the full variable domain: NAGVMQNPRHLVRRRGQEARLRCSPMKGHSHVYWYRQLPEEGLKFMVYLQKENIIDESGMPKERFSAEFPKEGPSILRIQQVVRGDSAAYFCASSAAGPSTYEQYFGPGTRLTVT.

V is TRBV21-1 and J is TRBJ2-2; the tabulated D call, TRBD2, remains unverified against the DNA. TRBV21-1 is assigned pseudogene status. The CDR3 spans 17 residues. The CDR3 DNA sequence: TGTGCCAGCAGCAAAGGGGTCGGGAGGGTGAACACCGGGGAGCTGTTTTTT. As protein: CASSKGVGRVNTGELFF.

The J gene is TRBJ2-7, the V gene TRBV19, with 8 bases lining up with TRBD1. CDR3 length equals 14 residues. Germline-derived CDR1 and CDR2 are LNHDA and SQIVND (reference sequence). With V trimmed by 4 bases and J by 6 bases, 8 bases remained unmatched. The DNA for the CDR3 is TGTGCCAGTAGTAGGGTGACAGGGGTTTCCGAGCAGTACTTC. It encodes CASSRVTGVSEQYF.

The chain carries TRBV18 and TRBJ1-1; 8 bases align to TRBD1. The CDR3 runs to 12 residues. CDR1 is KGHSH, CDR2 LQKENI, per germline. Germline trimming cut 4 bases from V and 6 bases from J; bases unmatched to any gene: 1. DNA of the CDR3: TGTGCCAGCTCACGGACAGGGCCTGAAGCTTTCTTT. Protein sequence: CASSRTGPEAFF.

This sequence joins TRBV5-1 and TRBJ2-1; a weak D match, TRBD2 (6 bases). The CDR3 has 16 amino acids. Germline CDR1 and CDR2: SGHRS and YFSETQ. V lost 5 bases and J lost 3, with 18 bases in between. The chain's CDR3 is CASREIAVDNYNEQFF. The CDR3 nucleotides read TGCGCCAGCAGGGAAATAGCGGTAGATAACTACAATGAGCAGTTCTTC.

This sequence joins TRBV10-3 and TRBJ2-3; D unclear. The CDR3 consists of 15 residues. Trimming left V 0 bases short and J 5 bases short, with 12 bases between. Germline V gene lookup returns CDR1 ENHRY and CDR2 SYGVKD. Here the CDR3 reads CAISESELARDTQYF. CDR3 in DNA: TGTGCCATCAGTGAGTCGGAGTTGGCTAGAGATACGCAGTATTTT.

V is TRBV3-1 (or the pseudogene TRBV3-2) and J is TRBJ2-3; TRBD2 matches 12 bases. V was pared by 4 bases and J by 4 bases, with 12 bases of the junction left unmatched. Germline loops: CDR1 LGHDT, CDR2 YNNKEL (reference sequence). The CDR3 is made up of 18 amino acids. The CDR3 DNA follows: TGTGCCAGCAGCCCCGAGGCCTTGGGACTAGCGGGCTCAGATACGCAGTATTTT. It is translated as CASSPEALGLAGSDTQYF.

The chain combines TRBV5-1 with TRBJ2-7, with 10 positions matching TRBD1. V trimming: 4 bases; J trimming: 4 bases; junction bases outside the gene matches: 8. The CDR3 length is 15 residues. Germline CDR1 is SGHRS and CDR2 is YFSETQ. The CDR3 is CASSVTGTGAYEQYF. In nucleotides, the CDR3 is TGCGCCAGCAGCGTAACCGGGACAGGGGCGTACGAGCAGTACTTC.

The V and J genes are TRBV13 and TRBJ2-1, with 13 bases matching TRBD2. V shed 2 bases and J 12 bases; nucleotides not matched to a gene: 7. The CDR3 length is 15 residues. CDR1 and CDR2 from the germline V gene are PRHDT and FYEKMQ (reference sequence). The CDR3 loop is CASSLRRGTSGTQFF. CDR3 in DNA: TGTGCCAGCAGCTTACGGCGCGGGACTAGCGGGACGCAGTTCTTC.